One sample yielded the 22 T cell receptor beta chains listed below, sequenced in a study of beta chain features in type 1 diabetes. General study findings and limits: TCRB CDR3 length was moderately but significantly reduced in all four CD4+ subsets of Type 1 diabetes patients.

The entirety of the isolated RNA underwent reverse transcription, so expressed TCRB transcripts were sequenced. TCRdb's copy holds only in-frame clones and misses some; the assay was immunoSEQ multiplex PCR. The table has around 690,000 clones, under 15% seen once; the top ten hold 0.095% to 0.15%. Their antigens remain unidentified. The sequenced material came from naive CD4+ T cells from blood. All receptors derive from a man between 25 and 39 years old with type 1 diabetes.

In its sample, this clone was seen a few times. This chain connects TRBV5-1 to TRBJ2-5, with TRBD1 identical over 7 bases. The CDR3 covers 14 residues. Trimming removed 6 bases from V and 1 base from J; junction bases left unmatched: 6. Germline V CDR1 and CDR2: SGHRS, YFSETQ. The CDR3 DNA reads TGCGCCAGCACCGTGGGACAGATCCAAGAGACCCAGTACTTC. Protein product: CASTVGQIQETQYF.

The rearrangement uses TRBV30 and TRBJ2-1; maybe TRBD1 (6 bases). The germline V and J ends were trimmed by 0 bases and 3 bases, with 9 bases remaining between them. CDR1 is GTSNPN and CDR2 is SVGIG in the germline V gene (reference sequence). This CDR3 spans 14 amino acids. CDR3 in DNA: TGTGCCTGGAGTGTACAGGGATACTACAATGAGCAGTTCTTC. This gives the protein CAWSVQGYYNEQFF.

This clone has more than one count but fewer than ten. The J gene is TRBJ2-3, the V gene TRBV10-3; D not resolved. Germline V gene sequence: CDR1 ENHRY, CDR2 SYGVKD. This CDR3 contains 14 residues. V was cut by 3 bases and J by 3 bases, with 10 bases left in between. The CDR3 region has the DNA TGTGCCATCAGTGAAGGAGTAGGAACAGATACGCAGTATTTT. It codes for CAISEGVGTDTQYF.

V usage is TRBV5-1 and J usage is TRBJ1-6; 9 nucleotides line up with TRBD1. J was trimmed by 9 bases and V by 4 bases; bases with no gene match: 5. The CDR3 contains 14 residues. Germline values: CDR1 SGHRS, CDR2 YFSETQ. CDR3 sequence: CASSQDRGSSPLHF. The CDR3 nucleotides are TGCGCCAGCAGCCAGGACAGGGGTTCTTCACCCCTCCACTTT.

The chain has TRBV15 and TRBJ1-5, with D possibly matching TRBD1 (6 bases). Germline values: CDR1 LNHNV, CDR2 YYDKDF (reference sequence). This CDR3 comprises 17 residues. Trimming cost V 1 base and J 0 bases, with 13 bases left between them. CDR3 DNA: TGTGCCACCAGCAGAGCACAGGGAACCCTTAGCAATCAGCCCCAGCATTTT. Translation gives CATSRAQGTLSNQPQHF.

This clone was found a few times. The V and J genes are TRBV7-2 and TRBJ1-6; the match to TRBD1 covers 8 bases. The V segment lost 5 bases and the J segment 6 bases; nucleotides outside the gene matches: 3. Germline V gives CDR1 SGHTA, CDR2 FQGNSA. The CDR3 totals 14 residues. This CDR3 reads CASSPDRGNSPLHF. Written as DNA, the CDR3 is TGTGCCAGCAGCCCCGACAGGGGTAATTCACCCCTCCACTTT. Supplemented by reference TRBV7-2 and TRBJ1-6, the full variable domain reads GAGVSQSPSNKVTEKGKDVELRCDPISGHTALYWYRQSLGQGLEFLIYFQGNSAPDKSGLPSDRFSAERTGGSVSTLTIQRTQQEDSAVYLCASSPDRGNSPLHFGNGTRLTVT.

This sequence joins TRBV2 and TRBJ1-4, with D uncertain. The V end was cut by 3 bases, the J end by 8 bases, with 7 bases between. Germline assignment: CDR1 SNHLY and CDR2 FYNNEI. This CDR3 has 12 amino acids. The CDR3 nucleotides read TGTGCCAGCAGTGACTGGAAGGAAAAACTGTTTTTT. Translating it yields CASSDWKEKLFF. Using reference TRBV2 and TRBJ1-4 for the parts outside the CDR3, the full variable domain is EPEVTQTPSHQVTQMGQEVILRCVPISNHLYFYWYRQILGQKVEFLVSFYNNEISEKSEIFDDQFSVERPDGSNFTLKIRSTKLEDSAMYFCASSDWKEKLFFGSGTQLSVL.

The V gene is TRBV14, the J gene TRBJ2-3; 7 positions agree with TRBD1. This CDR3 contains 16 residues. After removal of 1 base from V and 0 bases from J, the junction contained 4 bases not matched to a gene. The V gene's germline CDR1 is SGHDN and CDR2 FVKESK. The CDR3 is CASSQGGTVSTDTQYF. CDR3 bases: TGTGCCAGCAGCCAAGGGGGGACAGTTAGCACAGATACGCAGTATTTT.

The V gene is TRBV19, the J gene TRBJ1-5, with a possible D match to TRBD1 (5 bases). This CDR3 is built from 15 residues. Germline V gene lookup returns CDR1 LNHDA and CDR2 SQIVND (reference sequence). The V end lost 3 bases, the J end lost 5 bases, and 14 bases lay between the germline ends. The CDR3 here is CASSIVAGADQPQHF. The CDR3 region has the DNA TGTGCCAGTAGTATCGTGGCCGGGGCGGATCAGCCCCAGCATTTT.

This clone was recorded a few times. The V gene is TRBV20-1, the J gene TRBJ2-3; D unclear. Germline V CDR1 and CDR2: DFQATT, SNEGSKA (reference sequence). The CDR3 covers 11 residues. V was shortened by 3 bases and J by 7 bases, with 8 bases between the two germline ends. The CDR3 nucleotides are TGCAGTGCTAGGGCCTTAAATACGCAGTATTTT. It translates to CSARALNTQYF.

This clone was counted only a few times. The chain joins TRBV11-2 to TRBJ1-5; no reliable D call. In germline, CDR1 is SGHAT, CDR2 FQNNGV. The CDR3 has 15 amino acids. With 5 bases removed from V and 4 bases from J, the gap between germline ends came to 15 bases. Here the CDR3 reads CASSQTTWTNQPQHF. CDR3 DNA: TGTGCCAGCAGCCAAACCACTTGGACTAATCAGCCCCAGCATTTT.

The J gene is TRBJ2-5, the V gene TRBV4-3; D is undetermined. Germline CDR1 LGHNA, CDR2 YSLEER. V was cut by 0 bases and J by 5 bases, with 10 bases left in between. CDR3 length: 14 residues. CDR3 coding DNA: TGCGCCAGCAGCCAAGATCCTGGCCGGGAGACCCAGTACTTC. Translating it yields CASSQDPGRETQYF.

A few counts support this clone. The rearrangement joins TRBV7-2 to TRBJ2-7, with 12 bases matching TRBD1. V lost 7 bases to trimming and J lost 2 bases; unmatched junction nucleotides: 3. CDR1 is SGHTA, CDR2 FQGNSA, per germline. The CDR3 extends over 14 amino acids. This chain's CDR3 is CASIGTGGTYEQYF. In nucleotides, the CDR3 is TGTGCCAGCATCGGGACAGGGGGCACCTACGAGCAGTACTTC. Together with reference TRBV7-2 and TRBJ2-7, the CDR3 gives the full variable domain: GAGVSQSPSNKVTEKGKDVELRCDPISGHTALYWYRQSLGQGLEFLIYFQGNSAPDKSGLPSDRFSAERTGGSVSTLTIQRTQQEDSAVYLCASIGTGGTYEQYFGPGTRLTVT.

This clone has a handful of counts. The chain recombines TRBV5-5 with TRBJ2-7; a weak D match, TRBD1 (7 bases). Trimming shortened V by 2 bases and J by 4 bases, and 22 bases separated the two germline ends. CDR3 length: 17 residues. CDR1 SGHKS and CDR2 YYEKEE come from the germline V gene (reference sequence). The CDR3: CASSFGSLEQGRYEQYF. Written as DNA, the CDR3 is TGTGCCAGCAGCTTCGGGAGCCTTGAACAGGGGCGATACGAGCAGTACTTC.

This clone appeared a few times. The chain is built from TRBV9 and TRBJ2-5, with 7 bases that match TRBD2. This CDR3 spans 15 amino acids. Germline CDR1 is SGDLS and CDR2 is YYNGEE. Losses at the gene ends were 1 base for V and 0 bases for J; bases not matched to a gene: 3. The CDR3: CASSVRGGDQETQYF. CDR3 DNA sequence: TGTGCCAGCAGCGTAAGGGGAGGGGACCAAGAGACCCAGTACTTC.

The rearrangement joins TRBV7-8 to TRBJ1-4; maybe TRBD1 (6 bases). The CDR3 covers 15 residues. Germline CDR1 SGHVS, CDR2 FQNEAQ. The germline V and J ends were trimmed by 3 bases and 1 base, with 9 bases remaining between them. The CDR3 DNA follows: TGTGCCAGCAGCTTCCCACAGGGAACTAATGAAAAACTGTTTTTT. Encoded protein: CASSFPQGTNEKLFF.

This clone turned up a few times. V usage is TRBV6-5 and J usage is TRBJ2-4; D unclear. Germline CDR1 and CDR2: MNHEY and SVGAGI. This CDR3 is 13 amino acids long. Trimming removed 9 bases at V and 0 bases at J, with 9 bases between. The CDR3 loop is CASSVEAKNIQYF. The CDR3 DNA sequence: TGTGCCAGTTCCGTGGAAGCCAAAAACATTCAGTACTTC.

This clone was seen a handful of times. The chain joins TRBV2 to TRBJ1-1; D might be TRBD1 (5 bases). CDR3 size: 11 residues. Germline V CDR1 and CDR2: SNHLY, FYNNEI. The V end was cut by 7 bases, the J end by 3 bases, with 6 bases between. CDR3 coding DNA: TGTGCCAGCAAGGGGTACACTGAAGCTTTCTTT. Translation: CASKGYTEAFF.

The V gene is TRBV27, the J gene TRBJ2-7; D gene ambiguous. This CDR3 is 14 amino acids long. The V end was cut by 8 bases, the J end by 0 bases, with 14 bases between. CDR1 is MNHEY, CDR2 SMNVEV, per germline (reference sequence). This chain's CDR3 is CASGSPTVSYEQYF. The CDR3, as DNA: TGTGCCAGCGGTTCCCCGACTGTCTCCTACGAGCAGTACTTC.

The chain links TRBV9 to TRBJ1-4; 11 nucleotides align to TRBD1. Germline V gene data show CDR1 as SGDLS and CDR2 as YYNGEE. This CDR3 spans 15 amino acids. The V gene end was trimmed by 3 bases and the J gene end by 7 bases; junction bases not matched to a gene: 5. CDR3 sequence (DNA): TGTGCCAGCAGCGGACGGACAGGGGGCAGTGAAAAACTGTTTTTT. This encodes CASSGRTGGSEKLFF.

This clone was counted only a few times. CDR3 sequence (DNA): TGTGCCAGCAGCACCGGGCCAACGGCTGAAAAACTGTTTTTT. Encoded protein: CASSTGPTAEKLFF. This chain connects TRBV7-9 to TRBJ1-4; D gene uncertain. Germline CDR1 and CDR2: SEHNR and FQNEAQ (reference sequence). Between the trimmed V and J ends, which lost 5 bases and 7 bases, there was a span of 14 bases. CDR3 length equals 14 residues.

J is TRBJ1-1 and V is TRBV25-1; a possible D gene is TRBD1 (6 bases). CDR3 size: 15 residues. Trimming removed 7 bases from V and 3 bases from J, with 18 bases in between. Germline CDR1 is MGHDK and CDR2 is SYGVNS. The chain's CDR3 is CASTSSWGADTEAFF. CDR3 sequence (DNA): TGTGCCAGCACCTCCTCGTGGGGGGCAGACACTGAAGCTTTCTTT.